The entry that follows covers one T cell receptor beta chain sequence. Its cognate antigen is unknown. Donors sampled were nominally healthy, though unrecorded immune exposures were likely. Researchers ran the PCR with 60 Vbeta and 13 Jbeta primers. Repertoires were generated with immunoSEQ multiplex PCR, while TCRdb's copy carries only in-frame clones and drops some. The sample has approximately 160,000 clones, roughly 85% seen once. The data stem from a study of cytomegalovirus exposure and HLA in healthy donors. Broader study findings: A later analysis by the authors found several of the most significant clusters apparently linked to common viral pathogens.

This CDR3 region has 15 residues. Germline V gene data show CDR1 as SEHNR and CDR2 as FQNEAQ (reference sequence). V lost 2 bases, J lost 4 bases, and 6 bases stayed unmatched. The sample was PBMCs. The TCR sequence derives from a male donor in good health and CMV-seronegative. The rearrangement uses TRBV7-9 and TRBJ1-2; 8 bases are a match to TRBD1. The CDR3 coding sequence is TGTGCCAGCAGCTTACGACGGACAGGGATCTATGGCTACACCTTC. Translating it yields CASSLRRTGIYGYTF.